Below are 13 T cell receptor beta chains sequenced from a single sample in a study of shared clonotypes between healthy human individuals. The protocol was immunoSEQ multiplex PCR, while the TCRdb copy is restricted to in-frame clones and leaves out a portion. Of fewer than 850,000 clones in the sample, 60% to 80% were seen once. The sample comprised memory CD4+ T cells sorted from blood. The subset: CD45RA-negative fraction. All receptors come from a woman in her thirties in good health.

This clone turned up a few times. The V and J genes are TRBV5-4 and TRBJ2-7, with D possibly TRBD1 on 5 matching bases. Per germline, CDR1 SGHNT and CDR2 YYREEE (reference sequence). The CDR3 extends over 14 amino acids. V gave up 0 bases and J gave up 4 bases, with 11 bases separating them. This CDR3 reads CASSLGQKLYEQYF. The CDR3 DNA is TGTGCCAGCAGCTTGGGACAGAAACTATACGAGCAGTACTTC.

V gene TRBV9 combines with J gene TRBJ2-6; TRBD1 aligns across 9 bases. The CDR3 consists of 18 residues. Germline trimming cut 1 base from V and 5 bases from J; bases unmatched to any gene: 10. CDR1 is SGDLS, CDR2 YYNGEE, per germline. In nucleotides, the CDR3 is TGTGCCAGCAGCGTAAGGGTCACAGGGGGCGCAAGGGCCAACGTCCTGACTTTC. Encoded protein: CASSVRVTGGARANVLTF.

The chain recombines TRBV2 with TRBJ2-3; D gene ambiguous. Germline CDR1 SNHLY, CDR2 FYNNEI. V lost 7 bases, J lost 3 bases, and 14 bases lay in between. CDR3 length: 14 amino acids. This chain's CDR3 is CASKEGRRTDTQYF. CDR3 DNA: TGTGCCAGCAAGGAAGGAAGACGTACAGATACGCAGTATTTT.

In regard to this clone: A clone one base away is much larger, so this may be a read error. This rearrangement joins TRBV7-2 to TRBJ2-1; no definite D call. CDR3 length: 11 amino acids. Germline assignment: CDR1 SGHTA and CDR2 FQGNSA. V lost 1 base, J lost 5 bases, and 0 bases lay in between. CDR3: CASSLDNEQFF. The CDR3 coding sequence is TGTGCCAGCAGCTTAGACAATGAGCAGTTCTTC. The complete variable domain, with remaining parts taken from reference TRBV7-2 and TRBJ2-1, reads GAGVSQSPSNKVTEKGKDVELRCDPISGHTALYWYRQSLGQGLEFLIYFQGNSAPDKSGLPSDRFSAERTGGSVSTLTIQRTQQEDSAVYLCASSLDNEQFFGPGTRLTVL.

Concerning this clone: In the same sample, other DNA sequences code for this CDR3. The V gene is TRBV28, the J gene TRBJ1-2; 10 bases fit TRBD1. Trimming removed 10 bases from V and 0 bases from J; junction bases left unmatched: 5. In germline, CDR1 is MDHEN, CDR2 SYDVKM. This CDR3 is 14 amino acids long. The CDR3 region is CATRTGGANYGYTF. The CDR3 DNA reads as TGTGCCACGAGGACAGGGGGAGCTAACTATGGCTACACCTTC.

This clone showed up just once. V gene TRBV6-6 combines with J gene TRBJ1-1; 9 bases match TRBD1. Germline V gives CDR1 MNHNY, CDR2 SVGAGI (reference sequence). V lost 0 bases, J lost 6 bases, and 5 bases stayed unmatched. CDR3 length: 15 residues. CDR3 protein: CASSYSDRGWAEAFF. As DNA, the CDR3 is TGTGCCAGCAGTTACTCGGACAGGGGATGGGCTGAAGCTTTCTTT.

This chain links TRBV29-1 with TRBJ2-1; 10 positions match TRBD2. Germline V CDR1 and CDR2: SQVTM, ANQGSEA. J lost 9 bases, V lost 3 bases, and 5 bases had no gene match. CDR3 size: 13 residues. The CDR3 loop is CSVEAAGGGEQFF. The CDR3 nucleotides are TGCAGCGTTGAGGCAGCGGGAGGGGGTGAGCAGTTCTTC.

The chain has TRBV19 and TRBJ1-5, with TRBD1 identical over 9 bases. The CDR3 runs 16 residues. With V trimmed by 6 bases and J by 6 bases, 12 bases remained unmatched. The germline gives CDR1 LNHDA, CDR2 SQIVND (reference sequence). CDR3 protein: CASRVDLDRGAQPQHF. The CDR3 nucleotides read TGTGCCAGTAGAGTAGACTTGGACAGGGGTGCTCAGCCCCAGCATTTT. Drawing the rest from reference TRBV19 and TRBJ1-5, the complete variable domain is DGGITQSPKYLFRKEGQNVTLSCEQNLNHDAMYWYRQDPGQGLRLIYYSQIVNDFQKGDIAEGYSVSREKKESFPLTVTSAQKNPTAFYLCASRVDLDRGAQPQHFGDGTRLSIL.

The chain recombines TRBV5-1 with TRBJ2-7; no clear D gene. The CDR3 extends over 14 amino acids. Germline-derived CDR1 and CDR2 are SGHRS and YFSETQ. V lost 1 base to trimming and J lost 2 bases, with 10 bases between them. CDR3 bases: TGCGCCAGCAGCTTGAGGACCGAAGCCTACGAGCAGTACTTC. Translated: CASSLRTEAYEQYF.

This chain joins TRBV5-4 and TRBJ2-5; 8 positions match TRBD1. CDR1 and CDR2 (germline): SGHNT, YYREEE (reference sequence). V gave up 0 bases and J gave up 5 bases; unmatched junction bases: 6. This CDR3 spans 15 amino acids. Here the CDR3 reads CASSLGDRIVETQYF. In DNA, the CDR3 is TGTGCCAGCAGCTTGGGGGACAGGATTGTTGAGACCCAGTACTTC.

The chain recombines TRBV7-7 with TRBJ2-5, with 12 bases that match TRBD1. This CDR3 is 15 amino acids long. Trimming cost V 4 bases and J 5 bases; bases outside gene matches: 5. Germline assignment: CDR1 SSHAT and CDR2 FNYEAQ (reference sequence). In DNA form, the CDR3 reads TGTGCCAGCAGCTCCACCGGGACAGGGGGCGAGACCCAGTACTTC. This gives the protein CASSSTGTGGETQYF.

The chain is built from TRBV5-1 and TRBJ1-4; 11 nucleotides align to TRBD1. Germline V gene data show CDR1 as SGHRS and CDR2 as YFSETQ. V lost 3 bases and J lost 8; bases outside the gene matches: 6. CDR3 length: 15 residues. CDR3 DNA: TGCGCCAGCAGCTCCGCCGGGACAGGGGGAGAAAAACTGTTTTTT. Translation gives CASSSAGTGGEKLFF.

This clone was recorded many times. This chain links TRBV30 with TRBJ2-7; no clear D. With 2 bases removed from V and 6 bases from J, the gap between germline ends came to 17 bases. From germline, CDR1 is GTSNPN and CDR2 SVGIG (reference sequence). CDR3 length: 14 residues. CDR3 DNA: TGTGCCTGGAGTCACCTTGCTGGTTCGCTCGAGCAGTACTTC. Translating it yields CAWSHLAGSLEQYF.